The rows below give T cell receptor beta chains drawn from one sample of a study of T cell responses to AZD1222 COVID-19 vaccine. Produced via immunoSEQ multiplex PCR; TCRdb's table is partial and in-frame only. The sample yields 84,000 or so clones, approximately 89% seen once. The material sequenced was peripheral blood, taken on day 0 of MenACWY control vaccination. These receptors were obtained from an adult in good health. CDR3s include the opening cysteine and the closing phenylalanine or tryptophan. The order of the fields is J gene, V gene, CDR3 protein.

j_gene: TRBJ1-1; v_gene: TRBV27; CDR3aa: CASRRQGPGPSEAFF
j_gene: TRBJ1-1; v_gene: TRBV28; CDR3aa: CASSRGGTEAFF
j_gene: TRBJ2-6; v_gene: TRBV6-2/TRBV6-3; CDR3aa: CASSRWPTASGANVLTF
j_gene: TRBJ1-1; v_gene: TRBV6-5; CDR3aa: CASSYLVVGGSTEAFF
j_gene: TRBJ1-6; v_gene: TRBV27; CDR3aa: CASSSTASSPLHF
j_gene: TRBJ1-2; v_gene: TRBV5-6; CDR3aa: CASSYLQGMGYTF
j_gene: TRBJ2-7; v_gene: TRBV7-2; CDR3aa: CASSASSYEQYF
j_gene: TRBJ1-4; v_gene: TRBV5-4; CDR3aa: CASSLNGNNEKLFF
j_gene: TRBJ1-5; v_gene: TRBV5-6; CDR3aa: CASSQGAVGQPQHF
j_gene: TRBJ1-4; v_gene: TRBV5-1; CDR3aa: CASSLNDGEKLFF
j_gene: TRBJ1-1; v_gene: TRBV27; CDR3aa: CASTAPHRAEAFF
j_gene: TRBJ2-5; v_gene: TRBV5-6; CDR3aa: CASSSMRAVETQYF
j_gene: TRBJ1-4; v_gene: TRBV3-1/TRBV3-2; CDR3aa: CASSQFGDRPNEKLFF
j_gene: TRBJ2-3; v_gene: TRBV4-1; CDR3aa: CASSQGTGVGTDTQYF
j_gene: TRBJ2-5; v_gene: TRBV5-1; CDR3aa: CASSSQGRVETQYF
j_gene: TRBJ2-7; v_gene: TRBV18; CDR3aa: CASSPWGGSGGPNYEQYF
j_gene: TRBJ2-4; v_gene: TRBV12-3/TRBV12-4; CDR3aa: CASSQRSENIQYF
j_gene: TRBJ2-7; v_gene: TRBV5-1; CDR3aa: CASSLGTSGTRHEQYF
j_gene: TRBJ2-7; v_gene: TRBV21-1; CDR3aa: CASSKYGDEQYF
j_gene: TRBJ2-5; v_gene: TRBV5-6; CDR3aa: CASSMGTSHPETQYF
j_gene: TRBJ1-5; v_gene: TRBV28; CDR3aa: CASSSLFGADNQPQHF
j_gene: TRBJ2-1; v_gene: TRBV7-9; CDR3aa: CASSSTWGLVNNEQFF
j_gene: TRBJ2-7; v_gene: TRBV7-9; CDR3aa: CASSEREQYF
j_gene: TRBJ2-7; v_gene: TRBV5-1; CDR3aa: CASSLDGRVNEQYF
j_gene: TRBJ1-6; v_gene: TRBV18; CDR3aa: CASSPRQGSNSPLHF
j_gene: TRBJ1-2; v_gene: TRBV5-1; CDR3aa: CASSLTTQNRDYGYTF
j_gene: TRBJ2-7; v_gene: TRBV28; CDR3aa: CASRGVIVHSYEQYF
j_gene: TRBJ1-1; v_gene: TRBV6-1; CDR3aa: CASSEQESTEAFF
j_gene: TRBJ1-2; v_gene: TRBV5-1; CDR3aa: CASSPDGQGVYGYTF
j_gene: TRBJ2-7; v_gene: TRBV7-2; CDR3aa: CASSSRAAVGEQYF
j_gene: TRBJ2-7; v_gene: TRBV5-1; CDR3aa: CASSEQGYEQYF
j_gene: TRBJ1-1; v_gene: TRBV6-5; CDR3aa: CASSYSVGTTITEAFF
j_gene: TRBJ1-1; v_gene: TRBV2; CDR3aa: CASSEARVAEAFF
j_gene: TRBJ1-6; v_gene: TRBV9; CDR3aa: CASSPYRGNNSPLHF
j_gene: TRBJ1-1; v_gene: TRBV6-5; CDR3aa: CASSSGTRGGEAFF
j_gene: TRBJ2-1; v_gene: TRBV6-2/TRBV6-3; CDR3aa: CASSYGGSSYNEQFF
j_gene: TRBJ1-1; v_gene: TRBV5-1; CDR3aa: CASSLAGTQNTEAFF
j_gene: TRBJ2-7; v_gene: TRBV6-5; CDR3aa: CASSYSPGGHYEQYF
j_gene: TRBJ2-7; v_gene: TRBV5-1; CDR3aa: CASSQGGGSSEQYF
j_gene: TRBJ2-5; v_gene: TRBV5-1; CDR3aa: CASSPTVEETQYF
j_gene: TRBJ2-7; v_gene: TRBV18; CDR3aa: CASSRSRENEQYF
j_gene: TRBJ2-2; v_gene: TRBV28; CDR3aa: CASSFYGGLAGVTGELFF
j_gene: TRBJ1-1; v_gene: TRBV25-1; CDR3aa: CASSATTGPGTEAFF
j_gene: TRBJ1-3; v_gene: TRBV5-1; CDR3aa: CASSLLPTGDRGSGNTIYF
j_gene: TRBJ1-1; v_gene: TRBV7-9; CDR3aa: CASSITGTVSYTEAFF
j_gene: TRBJ1-1; v_gene: TRBV4-2; CDR3aa: CASSQDPAEAFF
j_gene: TRBJ1-6; v_gene: TRBV7-2; CDR3aa: CASSLDRDQSPLHF
j_gene: TRBJ1-3; v_gene: TRBV4-1; CDR3aa: CASSQDGQGRGNTIYF
j_gene: TRBJ2-1; v_gene: TRBV12-3/TRBV12-4; CDR3aa: CASNTGGNNEQFF